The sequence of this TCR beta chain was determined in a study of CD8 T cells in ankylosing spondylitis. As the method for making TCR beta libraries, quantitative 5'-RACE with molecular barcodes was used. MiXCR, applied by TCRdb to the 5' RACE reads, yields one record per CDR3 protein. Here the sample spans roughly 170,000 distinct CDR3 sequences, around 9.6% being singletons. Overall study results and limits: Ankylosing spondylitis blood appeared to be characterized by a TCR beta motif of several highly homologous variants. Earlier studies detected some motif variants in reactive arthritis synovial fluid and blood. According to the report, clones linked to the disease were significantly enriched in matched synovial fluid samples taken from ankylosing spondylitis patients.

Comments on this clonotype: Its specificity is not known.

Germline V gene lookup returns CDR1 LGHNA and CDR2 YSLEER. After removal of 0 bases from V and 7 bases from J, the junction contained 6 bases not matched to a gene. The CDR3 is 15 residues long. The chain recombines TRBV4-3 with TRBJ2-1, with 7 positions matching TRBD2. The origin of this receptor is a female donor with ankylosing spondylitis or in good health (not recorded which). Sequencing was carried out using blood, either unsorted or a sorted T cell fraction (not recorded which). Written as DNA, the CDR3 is TGCGCCAGCAGCCAAGAGGGGGGGGTAGTGAATGAGCAGTTCTTC. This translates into CASSQEGGVVNEQFF.